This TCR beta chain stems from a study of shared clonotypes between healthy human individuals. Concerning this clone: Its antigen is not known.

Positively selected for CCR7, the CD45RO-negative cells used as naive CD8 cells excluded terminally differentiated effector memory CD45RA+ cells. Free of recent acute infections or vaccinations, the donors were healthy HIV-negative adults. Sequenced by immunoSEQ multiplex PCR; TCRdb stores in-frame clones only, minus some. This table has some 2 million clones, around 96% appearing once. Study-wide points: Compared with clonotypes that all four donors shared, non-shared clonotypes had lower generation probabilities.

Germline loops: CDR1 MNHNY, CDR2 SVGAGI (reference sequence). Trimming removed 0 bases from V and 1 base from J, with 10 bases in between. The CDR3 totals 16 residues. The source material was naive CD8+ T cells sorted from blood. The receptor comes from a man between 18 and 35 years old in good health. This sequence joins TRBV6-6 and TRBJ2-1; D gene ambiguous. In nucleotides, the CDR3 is TGTGCCAGCAGTTACTCGACTTTAGATTCCTACAATGAGCAGTTCTTC. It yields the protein CASSYSTLDSYNEQFF.